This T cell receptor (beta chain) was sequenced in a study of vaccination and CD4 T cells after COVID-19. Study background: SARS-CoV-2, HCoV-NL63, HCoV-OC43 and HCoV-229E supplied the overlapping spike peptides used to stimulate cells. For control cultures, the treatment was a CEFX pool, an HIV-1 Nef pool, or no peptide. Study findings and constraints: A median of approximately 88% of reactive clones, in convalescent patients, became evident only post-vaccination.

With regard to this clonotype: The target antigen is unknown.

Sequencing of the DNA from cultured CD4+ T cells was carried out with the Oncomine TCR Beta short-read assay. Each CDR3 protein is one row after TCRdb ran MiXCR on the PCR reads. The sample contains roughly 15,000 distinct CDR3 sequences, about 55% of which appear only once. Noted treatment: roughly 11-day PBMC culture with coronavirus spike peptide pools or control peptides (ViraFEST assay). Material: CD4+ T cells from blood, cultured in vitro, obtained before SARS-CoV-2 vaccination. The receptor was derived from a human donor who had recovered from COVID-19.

Here the CDR3 reads CAISDQGETQYF. The CDR3 DNA follows: TGTGCCATCAGTGATCAGGGGGAGACCCAGTACTTC. The genes are TRBV10-3 and TRBJ2-5; a possible D gene is TRBD1 (6 bases). V was shortened by 3 bases and J by 5 bases, with 7 bases between the two germline ends. There are 12 residues in the CDR3. Per the germline V gene, CDR1 is ENHRY and CDR2 is SYGVKD.